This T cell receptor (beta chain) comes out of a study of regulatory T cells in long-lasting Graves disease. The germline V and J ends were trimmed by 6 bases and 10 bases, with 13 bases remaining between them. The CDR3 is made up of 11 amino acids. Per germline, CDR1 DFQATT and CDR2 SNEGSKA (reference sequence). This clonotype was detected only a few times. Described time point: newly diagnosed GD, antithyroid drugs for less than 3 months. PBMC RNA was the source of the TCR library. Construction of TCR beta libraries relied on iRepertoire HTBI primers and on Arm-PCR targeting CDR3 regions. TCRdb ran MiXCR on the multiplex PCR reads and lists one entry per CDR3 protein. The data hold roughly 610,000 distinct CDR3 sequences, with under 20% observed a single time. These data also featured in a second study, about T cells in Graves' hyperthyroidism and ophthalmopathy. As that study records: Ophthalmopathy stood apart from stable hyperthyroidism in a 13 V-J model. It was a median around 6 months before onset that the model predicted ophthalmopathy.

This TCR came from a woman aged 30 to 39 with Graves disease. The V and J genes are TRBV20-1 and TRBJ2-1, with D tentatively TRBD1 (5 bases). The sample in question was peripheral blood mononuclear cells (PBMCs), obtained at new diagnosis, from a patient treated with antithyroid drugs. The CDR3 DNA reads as TGCAGTGCGCAACCTAGGACAGAGCAGTTCTTC. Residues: CSAQPRTEQFF.